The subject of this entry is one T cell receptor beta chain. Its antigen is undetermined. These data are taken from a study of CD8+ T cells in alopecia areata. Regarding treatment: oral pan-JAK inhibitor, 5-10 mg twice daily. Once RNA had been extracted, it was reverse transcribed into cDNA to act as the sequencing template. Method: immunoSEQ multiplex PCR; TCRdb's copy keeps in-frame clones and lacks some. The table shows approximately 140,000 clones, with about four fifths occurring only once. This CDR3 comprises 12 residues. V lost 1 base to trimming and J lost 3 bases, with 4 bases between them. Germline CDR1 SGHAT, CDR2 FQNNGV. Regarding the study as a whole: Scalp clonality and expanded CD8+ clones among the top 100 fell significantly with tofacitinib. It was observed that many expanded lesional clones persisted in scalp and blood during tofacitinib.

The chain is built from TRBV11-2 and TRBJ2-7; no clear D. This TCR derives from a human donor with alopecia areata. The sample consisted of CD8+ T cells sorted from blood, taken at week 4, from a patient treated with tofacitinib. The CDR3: CASSLGFYEQYF. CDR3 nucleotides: TGTGCCAGCAGCTTAGGTTTCTACGAGCAGTACTTC.